This TCR beta chain was recovered during a study of T cell responses to AZD1222 COVID-19 vaccine. CDR1 is LNHDA and CDR2 is SQIVND in the germline V gene (reference sequence). Trimming cost V 3 bases and J 3 bases, with 11 bases left between them. The CDR3 loop spans 14 amino acids. General study results and limits: Baseline antibody screening turned up just a handful of seropositive AZD1222 recipients. Mapped onto spike, vaccine-associated CD4 TCRs spanned it and were dominant at 160-218 and 743-854. Clonal diversity may have been underestimated in mostly white British donors. Unmutated variant regions are reportedly targeted by nearly half of spike-specific TCRs.

Generated by immunoSEQ multiplex PCR, the TCRdb table keeps only in-frame clones and is missing some. This sample yields about 92,000 clones, of which 85% to 90% are seen a single time; less than 3.5% belongs to the top ten. As to this clone: The antigen is not known.

This TCR came from an adult in good health. The rearrangement joins TRBV19 to TRBJ1-1; D is unclear. This specimen was peripheral blood, taken on day 0 of AZD1222 vaccination. In DNA, the CDR3 is TGTGCCAGTAGTATCAAGGGTAGGCACACTGAAGCTTTCTTT. Translated, it gives CASSIKGRHTEAFF.